This T cell receptor beta chain was obtained from a study of OX40 agonist ivuxolimab in advanced cancers. Notes on the study in general: The study observed clonal expansion of CD4+ and CD8+ blood T cells by week 6 at 0.1 to 3.0 mg/kg.

In regard to this clone: As yet, its antigen is unknown.

People who had autoimmune disease history or systemic immunosuppression were excluded. The timepoints at which blood was sampled were baseline, cycle 4 day 1, and cycle 7 day 1. Some clones are missing from TCRdb's copy, which holds only in-frame ones; the method was immunoSEQ multiplex PCR. Of almost 90,000 clones detected, around nine tenths appear once; the ten largest clones hold 1.5% to 2%. Trimming cost V 7 bases and J 4 bases, with 11 bases left between them. The CDR3 has 12 amino acids. Germline CDR1 is SEHNR and CDR2 is FQNEAQ (reference sequence). V and J are TRBV7-9 and TRBJ2-7, with D unclear. The sequence was obtained from an adult with an advanced solid tumor such as melanoma, head and neck, liver or kidney cancer. The specimen was CD4+ or CD8+ T cells sorted from blood, collected in a trial of the OX40 agonist ivuxolimab. CDR3 in amino acids: CASTLDEYEQYF. The CDR3 DNA sequence: TGTGCCAGCACCCTGGACGAATACGAGCAGTACTTC.